This T cell receptor beta chain stems from a study of blood T cell repertoires in COVID-19. Study in general: Samples of COVID-19 (acute and convalescent) were obtained from the United States, Italy and Spain.

The CDR3 is 16 residues long. Germline values: CDR1 MNHNY, CDR2 SVGAGI (reference sequence). V was clipped by 6 bases and J by 1 base, with 16 bases between them. Original processing methods: Reference gene primer amplification yielded estimated nucleated cell counts. The method was immunoSEQ multiplex PCR; TCRdb's version includes in-frame clones alone and lacks a portion of them. The V and J calls and clone size come from that table; D and trimming were worked out from the DNA. Among some 200,000 clones listed, 75% to 85% were seen once. This clone appeared once. V and J are TRBV6-6 and TRBJ2-1; D remains unclear. The TCR comes from a man aged 35-49 years who had recovered from COVID-19. The sample was PBMCs or T cells enriched from blood (not recorded which). The CDR3 bases are TGTGCCAGCAGCCACACCCCCTTATTATCCTACAATGAGCAGTTCTTC. Its translation: CASSHTPLLSYNEQFF.